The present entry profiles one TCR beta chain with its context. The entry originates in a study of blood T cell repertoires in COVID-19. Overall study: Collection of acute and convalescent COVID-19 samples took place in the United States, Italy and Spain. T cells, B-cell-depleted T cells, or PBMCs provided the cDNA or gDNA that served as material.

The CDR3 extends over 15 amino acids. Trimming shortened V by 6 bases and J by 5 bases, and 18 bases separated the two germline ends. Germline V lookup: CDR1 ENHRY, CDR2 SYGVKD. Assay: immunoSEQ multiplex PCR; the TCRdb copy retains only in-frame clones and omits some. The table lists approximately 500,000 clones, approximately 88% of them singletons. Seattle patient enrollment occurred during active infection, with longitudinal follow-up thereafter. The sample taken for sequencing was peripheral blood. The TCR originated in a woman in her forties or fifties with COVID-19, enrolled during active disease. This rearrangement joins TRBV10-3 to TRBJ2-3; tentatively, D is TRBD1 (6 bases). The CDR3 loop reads CAIRGARDTKDTQYF. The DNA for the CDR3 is TGTGCCATCAGGGGGGCCCGGGACACCAAAGATACGCAGTATTTT.